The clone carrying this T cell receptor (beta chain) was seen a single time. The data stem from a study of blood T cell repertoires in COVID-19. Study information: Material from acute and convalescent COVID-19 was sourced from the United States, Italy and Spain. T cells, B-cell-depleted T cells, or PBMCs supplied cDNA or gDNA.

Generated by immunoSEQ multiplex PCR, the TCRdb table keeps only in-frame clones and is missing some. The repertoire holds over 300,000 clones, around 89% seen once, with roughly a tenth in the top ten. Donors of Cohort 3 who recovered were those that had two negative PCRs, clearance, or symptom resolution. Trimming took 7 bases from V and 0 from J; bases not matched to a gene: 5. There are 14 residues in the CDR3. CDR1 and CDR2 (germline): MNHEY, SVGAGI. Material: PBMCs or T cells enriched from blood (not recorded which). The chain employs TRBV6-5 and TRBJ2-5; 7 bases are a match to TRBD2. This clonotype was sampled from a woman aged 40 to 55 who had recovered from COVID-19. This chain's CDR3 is CASTRRGNQETQYF. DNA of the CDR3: TGTGCCAGCACCAGGCGGGGGAACCAAGAGACCCAGTACTTC.